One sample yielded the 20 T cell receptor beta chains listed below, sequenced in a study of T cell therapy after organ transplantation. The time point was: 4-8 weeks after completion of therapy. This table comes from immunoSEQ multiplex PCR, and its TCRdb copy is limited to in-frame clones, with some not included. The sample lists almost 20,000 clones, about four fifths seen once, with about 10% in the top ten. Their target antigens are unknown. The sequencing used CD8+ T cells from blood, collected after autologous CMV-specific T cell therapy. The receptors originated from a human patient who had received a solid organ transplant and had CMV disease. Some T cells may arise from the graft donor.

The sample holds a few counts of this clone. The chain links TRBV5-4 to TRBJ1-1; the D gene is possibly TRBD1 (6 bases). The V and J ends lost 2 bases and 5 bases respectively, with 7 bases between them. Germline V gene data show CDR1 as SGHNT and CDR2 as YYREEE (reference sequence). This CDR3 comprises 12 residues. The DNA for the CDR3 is TGTGCCAGCAGCTTTGGACAGACTGAAGCTTTCTTT. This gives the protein CASSFGQTEAFF.

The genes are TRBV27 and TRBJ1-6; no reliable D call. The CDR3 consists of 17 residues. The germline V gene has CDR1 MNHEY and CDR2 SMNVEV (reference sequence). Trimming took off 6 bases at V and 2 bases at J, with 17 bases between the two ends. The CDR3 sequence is CASRTYMRLTYNSPLHF. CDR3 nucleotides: TGTGCCAGCAGGACTTATATGAGATTAACCTATAATTCACCCCTCCACTTT.

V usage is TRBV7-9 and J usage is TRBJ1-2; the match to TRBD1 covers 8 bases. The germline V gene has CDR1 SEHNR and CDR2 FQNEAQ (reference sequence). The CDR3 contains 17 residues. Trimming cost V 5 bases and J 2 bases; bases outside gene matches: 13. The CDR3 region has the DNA TGTGCCAGCAGCCCGCCCCCACAACAGGGGGGGAACTATGGCTACACCTTC. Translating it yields CASSPPPQQGGNYGYTF. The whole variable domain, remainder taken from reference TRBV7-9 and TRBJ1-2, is DTGVSQNPRHKITKRGQNVTFRCDPISEHNRLYWYRQTLGQGPEFLTYFQNEAQLEKSRLLSDRFSAERPKGSFSTLEIQRTEQGDSAMYLCASSPPPQQGGNYGYTFGSGTRLTVV.

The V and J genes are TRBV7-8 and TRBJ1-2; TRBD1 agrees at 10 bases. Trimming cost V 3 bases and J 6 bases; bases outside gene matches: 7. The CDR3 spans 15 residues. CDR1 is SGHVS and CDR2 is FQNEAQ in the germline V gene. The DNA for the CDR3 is TGTGCCAGCAGCTTCCGGGACAGGGGTTTGAATGGCTACACCTTC. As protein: CASSFRDRGLNGYTF.

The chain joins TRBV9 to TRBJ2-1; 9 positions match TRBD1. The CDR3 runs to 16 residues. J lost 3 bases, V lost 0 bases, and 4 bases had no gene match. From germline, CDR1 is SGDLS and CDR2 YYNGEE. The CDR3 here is CASSVDRGLVYNEQFF. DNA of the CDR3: TGTGCCAGCAGCGTAGACAGGGGGCTGGTCTACAATGAGCAGTTCTTC.

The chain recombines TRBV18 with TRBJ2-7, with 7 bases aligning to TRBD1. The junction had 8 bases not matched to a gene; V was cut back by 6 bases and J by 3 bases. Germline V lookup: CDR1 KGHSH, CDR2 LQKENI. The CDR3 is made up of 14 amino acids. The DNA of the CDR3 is TGTGCCAGCTCGCTGGGACAGACTCACTACGAGCAGTACTTC. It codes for CASSLGQTHYEQYF.

This chain's CDR3 is CASSDSGISHQNTGELFF. DNA for the CDR3: TGTGCCAGCAGTGACTCGGGGATATCCCACCAAAACACCGGGGAGCTGTTTTTT. This sequence joins TRBV2 and TRBJ2-2; D is perhaps TRBD2 (5 bases). Germline lookup yields CDR1 SNHLY and CDR2 FYNNEI. The CDR3 totals 18 residues. V lost 3 bases and J lost 2, with 19 bases in between.

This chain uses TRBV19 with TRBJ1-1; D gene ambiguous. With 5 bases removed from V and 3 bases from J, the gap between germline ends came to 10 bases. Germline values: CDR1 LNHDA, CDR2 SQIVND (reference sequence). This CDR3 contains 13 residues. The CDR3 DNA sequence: TGTGCCAGTAGTCCGGCCGGGGACACTGAAGCTTTCTTT. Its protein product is CASSPAGDTEAFF.

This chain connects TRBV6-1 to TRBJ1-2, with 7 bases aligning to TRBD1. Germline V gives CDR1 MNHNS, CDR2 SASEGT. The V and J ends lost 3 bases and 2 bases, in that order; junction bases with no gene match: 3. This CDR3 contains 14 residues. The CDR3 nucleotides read TGTGCCAGCAGTGAGTCAGGGGGGAACTATGGCTACACCTTC. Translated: CASSESGGNYGYTF.

Written as DNA, the CDR3 is TGTGCCAGCAGCCCACAACAGGGACAGGGGCCTACGCAGTATTTT. It specifies CASSPQQGQGPTQYF. This chain links TRBV7-9 with TRBJ2-3; 10 bases agree with TRBD1. The CDR3 runs 15 residues. In germline, CDR1 is SEHNR, CDR2 FQNEAQ (reference sequence). The trim removed 5 bases at V and 8 bases at J, leaving 10 bases unmatched. Looking up the rest from reference TRBV7-9 and TRBJ2-3 gives the full variable domain: DTGVSQNPRHKITKRGQNVTFRCDPISEHNRLYWYRQTLGQGPEFLTYFQNEAQLEKSRLLSDRFSAERPKGSFSTLEIQRTEQGDSAMYLCASSPQQGQGPTQYFGPGTRLTVL.

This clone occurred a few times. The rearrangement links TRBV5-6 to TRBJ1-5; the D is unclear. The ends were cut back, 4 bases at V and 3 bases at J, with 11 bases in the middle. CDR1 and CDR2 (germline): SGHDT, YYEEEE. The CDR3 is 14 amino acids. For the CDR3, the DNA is TGTGCCAGCAGCACCTCCGGCCACAATCAGCCCCAGCATTTT. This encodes CASSTSGHNQPQHF.

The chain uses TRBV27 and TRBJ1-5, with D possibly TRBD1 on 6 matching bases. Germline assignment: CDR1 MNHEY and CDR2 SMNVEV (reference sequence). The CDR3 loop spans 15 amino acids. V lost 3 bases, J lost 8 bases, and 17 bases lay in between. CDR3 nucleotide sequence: TGTGCCAGCAGTTTGGGATCGCAGGGGAATAAGCCCCAGCATTTT. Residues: CASSLGSQGNKPQHF.

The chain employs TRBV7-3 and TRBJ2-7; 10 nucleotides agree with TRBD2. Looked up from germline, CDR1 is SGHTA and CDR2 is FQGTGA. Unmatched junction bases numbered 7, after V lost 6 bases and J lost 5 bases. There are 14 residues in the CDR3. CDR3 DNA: TGTGCCAGCAGTTCAACTAGCGGGGCCAACGAGCAGTACTTC. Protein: CASSSTSGANEQYF.

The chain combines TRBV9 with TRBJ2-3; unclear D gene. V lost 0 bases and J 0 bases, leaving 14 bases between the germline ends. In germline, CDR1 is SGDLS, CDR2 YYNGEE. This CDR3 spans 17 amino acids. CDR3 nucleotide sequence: TGTGCCAGCAGCGTAGGAGGTAGCTGGAGTAGCACAGATACGCAGTATTTT. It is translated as CASSVGGSWSSTDTQYF.

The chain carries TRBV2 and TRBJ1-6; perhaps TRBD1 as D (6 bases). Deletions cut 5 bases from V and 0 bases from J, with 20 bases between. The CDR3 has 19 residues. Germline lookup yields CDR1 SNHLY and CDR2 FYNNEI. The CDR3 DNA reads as TGTGCCAGCAGTTTCCGGGACACAGAGGAAAGCTCCTATAATTCACCCCTCCACTTT. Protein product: CASSFRDTEESSYNSPLHF.

CDR3 sequence reads: CASSPAHPRAPYNEQFF. As DNA, the CDR3 is TGTGCCAGCAGCCCCGCACACCCCAGGGCCCCCTACAATGAGCAGTTCTTC. The V and J genes are TRBV7-9 and TRBJ2-1; possibly TRBD1 for D (5 bases). Trimming removed 5 bases from V and 2 bases from J, with 19 bases in between. The CDR3 runs 17 residues. The V gene's germline CDR1 is SEHNR and CDR2 FQNEAQ (reference sequence).

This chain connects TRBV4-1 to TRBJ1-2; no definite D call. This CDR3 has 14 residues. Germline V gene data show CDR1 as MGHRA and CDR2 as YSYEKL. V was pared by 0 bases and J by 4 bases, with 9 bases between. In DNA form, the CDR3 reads TGCGCCAGCAGCCAAGATCGGGGTGCCTATGGCTACACCTTC. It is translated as CASSQDRGAYGYTF.

The CDR3, as DNA: TGTGCCAGCAGCCAAGTCCCGGGGAGAGAGCAGTACTTC. Protein product: CASSQVPGREQYF. The V gene is TRBV4-2, the J gene TRBJ2-7; perhaps TRBD2 as D (5 bases). Germline lookup yields CDR1 LGHNA and CDR2 YNFKEQ. Trimming removed 1 base at V and 7 bases at J, with 11 bases between. The CDR3 loop spans 13 amino acids.

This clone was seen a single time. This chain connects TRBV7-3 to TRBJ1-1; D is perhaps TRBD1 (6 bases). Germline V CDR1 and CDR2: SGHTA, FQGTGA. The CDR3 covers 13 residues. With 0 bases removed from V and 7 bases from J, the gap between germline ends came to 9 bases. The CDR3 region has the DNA TGTGCCAGCAGCTTAACGAGGGGGAGTGAAGCTTTCTTT. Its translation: CASSLTRGSEAFF. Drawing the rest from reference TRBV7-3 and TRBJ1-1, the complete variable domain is GAGVSQTPSNKVTEKGKYVELRCDPISGHTALYWYRQSLGQGPEFLIYFQGTGAADDSGLPNDRFFAVRPEGSVSTLKIQRTERGDSAVYLCASSLTRGSEAFFGQGTRLTVV.

The CDR3 DNA sequence: TGCGCCAGCAGCCCGAGGGGCCGACAGAACACCGGGGAGCTGTTTTTT. Its protein is CASSPRGRQNTGELFF. The V and J genes are TRBV4-1 and TRBJ2-2, with D perhaps assigned TRBD1 or TRBD2 (5 bases each). Trimming cost V 4 bases and J 1 base, with 13 bases left between them. The CDR3 is made up of 16 amino acids. Germline CDR1 and CDR2: MGHRA and YSYEKL.